This T cell receptor (beta chain) was captured in a study of blood T cell repertoires in COVID-19. Study information: The United States, Italy and Spain provided the acute and convalescent COVID-19 samples. The analysed material was cDNA or gDNA that came from T cells, B-cell-depleted T cells, or PBMCs.

Trimming took 5 bases from V and 1 from J, leaving 20 bases between them. Germline V gives CDR1 MDHEN, CDR2 SYDVKM. The CDR3 runs to 17 residues. The data were produced by immunoSEQ multiplex PCR, yet TCRdb's version contains in-frame clones alone and is incomplete. The sample holds approximately 240,000 clones, about four fifths seen once. All enrollees were roughly 18 to 100 years old and from under 25 US areas. Researchers sorted participants into cohorts using their self-reported clinical history. This sequence was found in a woman aged 40 to 49 with acute COVID-19. J is TRBJ1-1 and V is TRBV28, with D perhaps TRBD1 (6 bases). The sample comprised PBMCs or T cells enriched from blood (not recorded which). DNA for the CDR3: TGTGCCAGCAGTAACTCACGGGACAAGCGGTGGAACACTGAAGCTTTCTTT. Its translation is CASSNSRDKRWNTEAFF. Together with reference TRBV28 and TRBJ1-1, the CDR3 gives the full variable domain: DVKVTQSSRYLVKRTGEKVFLECVQDMDHENMFWYRQDPGLGLRLIYFSYDVKMKEKGDIPEGYSVSREKKERFSLILESASTNQTSMYLCASSNSRDKRWNTEAFFGQGTRLTVV.